This T cell receptor beta chain was captured by sequencing in a study of T cell repertoires in cytomegalovirus infection. Across the whole study: CMV infection plus the matching HLA type was flagged by public TCR beta signatures.

This clonotype was recorded many times. Its cognate antigen is unknown. Study-level results: The ex vivo response showed dominance by HLA-C-restricted CMV-specific TCR beta clonotypes.

This CDR3 comprises 13 residues. Germline V gene lookup returns CDR1 SGHTA and CDR2 FQGNSA. Losses at the gene ends were 1 base for V and 7 bases for J; bases not matched to a gene: 3. TCRdb reprocessed the reads with MiXCR, giving one entry per CDR3 protein. The sample includes about 310,000 distinct CDR3 sequences, around a sixth of them seen just once. The chain joins TRBV7-2 to TRBJ1-2; 7 nucleotides align to TRBD1. This sequence was found in a human donor in good health (CMV status not recorded). Some clones in this sample may be carry-over from other donors' samples. Sequencing used PBMCs. In DNA form, the CDR3 reads TGTGCCAGCAGCTTAGACAGGGGAGTTGGCTACACCTTC. Encoded protein: CASSLDRGVGYTF.